This entry describes one T cell receptor (beta chain). These data belong to a study of T cells in localized non-small cell lung cancer. Here immunoSEQ multiplex PCR was the method, and the copy in TCRdb shows in-frame clones only, minus some. The sample lists 25,000 to 35,000 clones, around 90% seen once, with over 2.5% in the top ten. The junction had 9 bases not matched to a gene; V was cut back by 3 bases and J by 0 bases. This CDR3 has 17 amino acids. Germline V lookup: CDR1 SGHVS, CDR2 FNYEAQ. This clonotype was sampled from a female donor older than 55 with stage I lung adenocarcinoma. Sequencing was performed on peripheral blood, taken before any cancer treatment. The rearrangement links TRBV7-6 to TRBJ2-3; 7 nucleotides match TRBD1. The CDR3 reads CASSLGTEVPSTDTQYF. The CDR3 DNA reads TGTGCCAGCAGCTTGGGGACAGAAGTCCCTAGCACAGATACGCAGTATTTT.